The sequence of this T cell receptor beta chain was determined in a study of T cell responses to AZD1222 COVID-19 vaccine listed by TCRdb under 2021. Looking at the study overall: TCR sequencing was performed for more than 230 trial participants, of whom 200 to 220 were given two doses of AZD1222 and roughly 25 were given two doses of MenACWY control vaccine. Trial participants were enrolled by age into 18-55, 56-69 and 70-plus year subgroups, with approximately 160, 26 and 62 TCR-sequenced participants respectively.

The CDR3 regions of human TCRbeta chains were analyzed by immunosequencing. Per the source publication's procedure: Repertoire TCRs were checked for matches against a reference library of SARS-CoV-2-specific TCRs that had been generated using the MIRA antigen-specificity platform. Breadth meant the fraction of unique TCRs that were SARS-CoV-2-associated, whereas depth meant the fraction of total T cells that were SARS-CoV-2-associated. Using the MIRA data, every spike-specific TCR was mapped to the spike region that the TCR reacted to and assigned to either a CD4 or a CD8 class. Log10-transformed breadth and depth values were compared by one-way ANOVA with Sidak's multiple comparisons tests. TCRdb obtained this table from immuneACCESS and retained in-frame rearrangements with V and J assigned. These tables miss some clones; where compared with another copy, unresolved V genes account for less than half of the shortfall, and the remainder is unexplained. V, J and clone size are those of that table, while D and trimming were read from the DNA. Across this sample there are fewer than 130,000 clones, with around nine tenths seen only once. Clones ranked in the top ten supply 2.5% of the sample.

The time point label corresponds to: about 28 days (+/-7) after the second vaccine dose. AZD1222 recipients given second doses at about 4 weeks or at about 12 weeks were pooled, since spike-specific TCR depth and breadth were not found to differ between the two schedules. Vaccinee samples were obtained from the UK trials COV001 and COV002, which included a single-blind randomized controlled phase 2/3 trial of AZD1222 (ChAdOx1 nCoV-19) in healthy adults. For TCRbeta chain sequencing, PBMC samples from trial participants were taken at day 0 and at day 28 after the second dose. Beyond this particular receptor, the publication reports: The 56-69-year group was small, and its depth increase did not reach significance, likely because of low power. Participants were mostly white British, with more females than males. The authors suggested clonal diversity may have been underestimated. CD4 TCRs associated with the vaccine covered the entire spike protein, and the dominant responses were in regions 160-218 and 743-854. After two AZD1222 doses, spike-specific TCR breadth and depth were significantly higher than at day 0 and than in MenACWY recipients. Nearly half of unique spike-specific TCRs reportedly recognized epitopes outside regions mutated in the B.1.351 and B.1.1.7 variants. Because no day 14 peak-response samples were available, the repertoires could be characterized only after the peak T cell response. Only a handful of AZD1222 recipients were SARS-CoV-2 seropositive at baseline, limiting conclusions about previously exposed vaccinees.

About this clone: Its binding antigen is unknown. Qualities for individual bases were not recorded, and no much larger clone is one base off.

This sequence originates from an adult who received the AZD1222 COVID-19 vaccine. The sample in question was peripheral blood, obtained 28 days after the second AZD1222 dose.

The DNA sequence is TGCAGCGGCTCAAACTACAATGAGCAGTTCTTC. This codes for CSGSNYNEQFF. The V and J segments used are TRBV29-1 and TRBJ2-1, with an unclear D gene assignment. Inclusive of the bounding cysteine and phenylalanine, the CDR3 is 11 residues long. Only the CDR3 DNA is retained, 33 bases long and in frame from the first base. Relative to germline, V is 7 bases shorter and J is 3 bases shorter, with 7 bases between their ends. The germline V gene supplies CDR1 SQVTM and CDR2 ANQGSEA.